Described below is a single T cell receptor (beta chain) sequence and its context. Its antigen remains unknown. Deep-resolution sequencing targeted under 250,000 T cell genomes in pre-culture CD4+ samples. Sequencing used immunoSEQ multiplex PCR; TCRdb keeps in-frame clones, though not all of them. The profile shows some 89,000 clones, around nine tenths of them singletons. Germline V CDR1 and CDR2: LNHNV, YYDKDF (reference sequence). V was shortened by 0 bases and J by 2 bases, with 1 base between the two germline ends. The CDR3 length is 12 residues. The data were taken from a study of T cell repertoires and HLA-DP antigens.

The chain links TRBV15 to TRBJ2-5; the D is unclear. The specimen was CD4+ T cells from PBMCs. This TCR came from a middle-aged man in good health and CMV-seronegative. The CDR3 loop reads CATSRDQETQYF. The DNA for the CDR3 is TGTGCCACCAGCAGAGATCAAGAGACCCAGTACTTC.